Only one count was recorded for the clone carrying this T cell receptor beta chain. Germline CDR1 is SGHTA and CDR2 is FQGNSA. Trimming took 6 bases from V and 6 from J; bases not matched to a gene: 7. The CDR3 covers 15 residues. In the original workflow: Estimated nucleated cell counts came from reference gene primer amplification. Measured with immunoSEQ multiplex PCR; TCRdb has only the in-frame clones, and not every one. V and J calls and clone size are given by that table; D and trimming were obtained from the DNA. This sample has 330,000 or so clones; approximately 86% occur once, and the top ten carry approximately 10%. This sample stems from a study of blood T cell repertoires in COVID-19. Looking at the study overall: Sites across the United States, Italy and Spain contributed samples from acute and convalescent COVID-19. PBMCs, B-cell-depleted T cells, or T cells were the source of the cDNA or gDNA that made up the material.

Sequenced sample: peripheral blood. This TCR derives from a young man with COVID-19, enrolled during active disease. The chain recombines TRBV7-2 with TRBJ1-5, with 11 bases matching TRBD1. CDR3 residues: CASRLTGTGGQPQHF. The CDR3 DNA sequence: TGTGCCAGCAGACTCACCGGGACAGGGGGTCAGCCCCAGCATTTT. Variable domain in full (rest from reference TRBV7-2 and TRBJ1-5): GAGVSQSPSNKVTEKGKDVELRCDPISGHTALYWYRQSLGQGLEFLIYFQGNSAPDKSGLPSDRFSAERTGGSVSTLTIQRTQQEDSAVYLCASRLTGTGGQPQHFGDGTRLSIL.